This T cell receptor (beta chain) was recovered during a study of cytomegalovirus exposure and HLA in healthy donors. General study findings and limits: There were reportedly fewer N-insertions in an Asian-associated ancestry cluster than the roughly 610-donor mean, in a later analysis. Equally common other TCR beta chains were less clonally expanded than HLA-associated ones, a later analysis found.

With 60 Vbeta and 13 Jbeta primers, the PCR was carried out. The assay was immunoSEQ multiplex PCR, and TCRdb's table has in-frame clones only and misses some. This table has just over 150,000 clones, about 75% appearing once. This clone has just a few counts. Its antigen is as yet unknown. The sequencing sample was made of PBMCs. The source is a woman aged 45-59 years in good health and CMV-seropositive.

CDR3 bases: TGTGCCAGCAGCTTCGCTCAGGGTGGCTCACCCCTCCACTTT. Protein product: CASSFAQGGSPLHF. The J gene is TRBJ1-6, the V gene TRBV7-2, with D perhaps matching TRBD1 (5 bases). CDR1 and CDR2 from the germline V gene are SGHTA and FQGNSA. The CDR3 consists of 14 residues. V lost 3 bases and J lost 10, with 13 bases in between.